This T cell receptor beta chain was observed in a study of high-grade serous ovarian cancer treatment subgroups. The overall study: Samples averaged around 14,000 reads and around 7,000 unique TCR beta rearrangements. General study results and limits: TCR clonal relatedness correlated positively with neoantigen level. Tumors within one patient showed repertoire similarity of 0.11 to 0.79. The analyses considered CDR3 and ignored CDR1 and CDR2.

The method was immunoSEQ multiplex PCR; TCRdb's version includes in-frame clones alone and lacks a portion of them. The table records around 2,600 clones, about 77% of them present only once. There are a few counts of this clone. What it binds is not known. Tumor tissue was taken before any definitive surgery or chemotherapy was given. The germline CDR1 and CDR2 sequences are SNHLY and FYNNEI. V lost 4 bases, J lost 5 bases, and 9 bases lay in between. CDR3 length: 14 residues. This chain connects TRBV2 to TRBJ1-6; D call uncertain. Sequencing input: tumor tissue. This clonotype originated in a human donor with high-grade serous ovarian cancer. The CDR3 sequence is CASSAGPNNSPLHF. The CDR3 DNA sequence: TGTGCCAGCAGTGCTGGCCCAAATAATTCACCCCTCCACTTT.